These 25 T cell receptor beta chains were sequenced from one sample in a study of control samples from healthy donors and cancer patients. Assay used: immunoSEQ multiplex PCR; TCRdb lists only in-frame clones, some missing. The sample gives 46,000 or so clones, over 85% of which show up once; just under 0.8% is in the top ten. Sequencing was performed on PBMCs. The origin of the receptors is a man aged 25-45 years with colorectal cancer.

This clone was counted only a few times. This sequence joins TRBV10-2 and TRBJ2-7; 8 bases are a match to TRBD1. With V trimmed by 2 bases and J by 10 bases, 13 bases remained unmatched. CDR1 WSHSY and CDR2 SAAADI come from the germline V gene. The CDR3 covers 15 residues. This CDR3 reads CASSEGGQGATLQYF. The CDR3 nucleotides read TGCGCCAGCAGTGAGGGGGGTCAGGGGGCGACCTTACAGTACTTC.

This clone rates as medium-sized (0.01 to 0.1%). The V and J genes are TRBV10-2 and TRBJ1-6; no firm D call. The CDR3 has 16 amino acids. Germline CDR1 WSHSY, CDR2 SAAADI. Trimming took off 2 bases at V and 0 bases at J, with 8 bases between the two ends. This CDR3 reads CASSEGFSSYNSPLHF. The CDR3 DNA follows: TGCGCCAGCAGTGAGGGCTTCAGCTCCTATAATTCACCCCTCCACTTT.

The V and J genes are TRBV30 and TRBJ2-3; D may be TRBD1 (6 bases). Germline V gene sequence: CDR1 GTSNPN, CDR2 SVGIG (reference sequence). CDR3 length: 16 amino acids. Trimming shortened V by 1 base and J by 3 bases, and 17 bases separated the two germline ends. The CDR3 here is CAWSGFGGIRTDTQYF. In DNA, the CDR3 is TGTGCCTGGAGTGGGTTTGGGGGCATTAGGACAGATACGCAGTATTTT. Filled out from reference TRBV30 and TRBJ2-3, the complete variable domain reads SQTIHQWPATLVQPVGSPLSLECTVEGTSNPNLYWYRQAAGRGLQLLFYSVGIGQISSEVPQNLSASRPQDRQFILSSKKLLLSDSGFYLCAWSGFGGIRTDTQYFGPGTRLTVL.

The chain combines TRBV18 with TRBJ2-1; 8 nucleotides line up with TRBD1. V dropped 6 bases and J dropped 4; count of bases not matched to a gene: 14. CDR3 length: 17 amino acids. Germline CDR1 KGHSH, CDR2 LQKENI. The CDR3 region has the DNA TGTGCCAGCTCCCATAACGTCGGACAGGGCAGATACAATGAGCAGTTCTTC. It yields the protein CASSHNVGQGRYNEQFF.

This clone occurred a few times. The gene calls are TRBV7-2 and TRBJ2-7; D may be TRBD1 (6 bases). The ends were cut back, 0 bases at V and 3 bases at J, with 6 bases in the middle. CDR3 length equals 13 residues. The V gene's germline CDR1 is SGHTA and CDR2 FQGNSA. In DNA form, the CDR3 reads TGTGCCAGCAGCTTAGCCAGGGGCTACGAGCAGTACTTC. Amino acids: CASSLARGYEQYF.

The V call is TRBV18, the J call TRBJ2-1; 9 positions agree with TRBD2. CDR1 is KGHSH and CDR2 is LQKENI in the germline V gene. The CDR3 covers 15 residues. The ends lost 4 bases at V and 4 bases at J; junction bases unmatched: 5. The CDR3 DNA follows: TGTGCCAGCTCACGGCTAGCGGGGAGATACAATGAGCAGTTCTTC. The encoded protein is CASSRLAGRYNEQFF.

This chain joins TRBV4-1 and TRBJ2-4; 7 nucleotides agree with TRBD2. Germline CDR1 is MGHRA and CDR2 is YSYEKL. There are 16 residues in the CDR3. The J segment lost 7 bases and the V segment lost 1 base, leaving 10 bases of the junction unmatched. CDR3 amino acids: CASSQGPGTGGNIQYF. CDR3 DNA sequence: TGCGCCAGCAGCCAAGGCCCCGGGACCGGGGGGAACATTCAGTACTTC.

The CDR3 region is CASSQVVRPDTQYF. For the CDR3, the DNA is TGCGCCAGCAGCCAAGTAGTACGTCCAGATACGCAGTATTTT. V gene TRBV4-1 combines with J gene TRBJ2-3; D gene ambiguous. Germline-derived CDR1 and CDR2 are MGHRA and YSYEKL. V gave up 1 base and J gave up 4 bases, with 9 bases separating them. CDR3 length equals 14 residues.

As to this clone: One junction end does not reproduce the germline sequence, and a read error may be involved. J is TRBJ2-5 and V is TRBV6-2 or TRBV6-3, with 9 bases fitting TRBD1. This CDR3 has 16 residues. CDR1 is MNHEY, CDR2 SVGEGT, per germline. The CDR3 coding sequence is TGTGCCAGCAGATACGATCCGGGACAGGGCCAAGAGGCCCAGTACTTC. This encodes CASRYDPGQGQEAQYF.

The genes are TRBV6-5 and TRBJ1-1; D not certain. CDR3 length: 14 amino acids. The germline V gene has CDR1 MNHEY and CDR2 SVGAGI. V dropped 0 bases and J dropped 4 bases, with 9 bases sitting between them. In DNA form, the CDR3 reads TGTGCCAGCAGTTACTCGGGATGGGGCACTGAAGCTTTCTTT. Translating it yields CASSYSGWGTEAFF.

The chain combines TRBV28 with TRBJ1-1; unclear D gene. Trimming cost V 2 bases and J 1 base, with 8 bases left between them. This CDR3 comprises 14 residues. Germline values: CDR1 MDHEN, CDR2 SYDVKM. CDR3 amino acids: CASSLGDPNTEAFF. In DNA form, the CDR3 reads TGTGCCAGCAGTTTAGGGGATCCGAACACTGAAGCTTTCTTT.

The chain couples TRBV9 to TRBJ2-2; D is ambiguous. The germline V gene encodes CDR1 SGDLS and CDR2 YYNGEE. CDR3 length: 15 residues. Trimming cost V 0 bases and J 3 bases, with 9 bases left between them. This chain's CDR3 is CASSVAPLDTGELFF. The CDR3 DNA reads TGTGCCAGCAGCGTAGCTCCACTGGACACCGGGGAGCTGTTTTTT.

This clone has a handful of counts. The chain recombines TRBV11-2 with TRBJ2-6; 8 nucleotides match TRBD1. Losses at the gene ends were 5 bases for V and 0 bases for J; bases not matched to a gene: 6. The CDR3 spans 17 residues. Germline V gene data show CDR1 as SGHAT and CDR2 as FQNNGV. The CDR3 is CASSRRTGLSGANVLTF. CDR3 DNA: TGTGCCAGCAGCCGCCGGACAGGGCTCTCTGGGGCCAACGTCCTGACTTTC.

This clone was seen once. Here the CDR3 DNA reads TGCGCCAGCAGCCGGATCGCAGCCCTGGGGGCCGGAGGAAACACCATATATTTT. Amino acid sequence: CASSRIAALGAGGNTIYF. The chain employs TRBV4-1 and TRBJ1-3, with a possible D match to TRBD1 (6 bases). Germline loops: CDR1 MGHRA, CDR2 YSYEKL. Trimming pared 4 bases from V and 4 bases from J, leaving 23 bases between. CDR3 length equals 18 residues.

This clone is a singleton in its sample. The chain carries TRBV25-1 and TRBJ2-3; D may correspond to TRBD1 or TRBD2 (5 bases each). Germline CDR1 is MGHDK and CDR2 is SYGVNS. V was pared by 1 base and J by 4 bases, with 15 bases between. The CDR3 spans 16 residues. CDR3 residues: CASSELGSRGADTQYF. DNA for the CDR3: TGTGCCAGCAGTGAATTAGGTAGCCGGGGCGCAGATACGCAGTATTTT.

The DNA of the CDR3 is TGCGCCAGCAGTGAGTCGGAGGCGGGGGGGTACAATGAGCAGTTCTTC. Translated, it gives CASSESEAGGYNEQFF. This chain connects TRBV10-1 to TRBJ2-1; 9 bases are a match to TRBD2. The CDR3 contains 16 residues. The V gene end was trimmed by 0 bases and the J gene end by 4 bases; junction bases not matched to a gene: 4. CDR1 and CDR2 (germline): WNHNN, SYGVQD (reference sequence).

The genes are TRBV6-5 and TRBJ2-5; 11 bases match TRBD2. Losses at the gene ends were 8 bases for V and 5 bases for J; bases not matched to a gene: 4. This CDR3 is 13 amino acids long. Looked up from germline, CDR1 is MNHEY and CDR2 is SVGAGI. The CDR3 region has the DNA TGTGCCAGCTGCCGACTAGCGGGGGAGACCCAGTACTTC. This sequence encodes CASCRLAGETQYF.

The rearrangement uses TRBV10-2 and TRBJ2-7; the D is unclear. This CDR3 has 13 amino acids. Trimming pared 2 bases from V and 0 bases from J, leaving 5 bases between. Per the germline V gene, CDR1 is WSHSY and CDR2 is SAAADI. In DNA, the CDR3 is TGCGCCAGCAGTGAGATTATCTCCTACGAGCAGTACTTC. As protein: CASSEIISYEQYF.

CDR3 nucleotides: TGTGCCAGCAGTCCTAGCGGAGGGAAGGTCGACAATGAGCAGTTCTTC. Translated: CASSPSGGKVDNEQFF. The rearrangement uses TRBV27 and TRBJ2-1, with 7 positions matching TRBD2. Trimming took 5 bases from V and 5 from J; bases not matched to a gene: 12. The germline V gene encodes CDR1 MNHEY and CDR2 SMNVEV (reference sequence). The CDR3 runs 16 residues.

This chain uses TRBV6-5 with TRBJ2-7; unclear D gene. Germline loops: CDR1 MNHEY, CDR2 SVGAGI. Trimming pared 6 bases from V and 0 bases from J, leaving 6 bases between. The CDR3 has 12 residues. CDR3 nucleotide sequence: TGTGCCAGCAGGGCGAGCTCCTACGAGCAGTACTTC. As protein: CASRASSYEQYF.

The chain carries TRBV11-3 and TRBJ2-3; no clear D. With 4 bases removed from V and 3 bases from J, the gap between germline ends came to 5 bases. The germline V gene encodes CDR1 SGHNT and CDR2 YENEEA. This CDR3 spans 12 amino acids. The CDR3 sequence: CASSSGTDTQYF. Written as DNA, the CDR3 is TGTGCCAGCAGCTCCGGGACAGATACGCAGTATTTT.

Only one count was recorded for this clone. This chain joins TRBV21-1 and TRBJ1-2. TRBV21-1 is a listed pseudogene. The CDR3 loop spans 10 amino acids. The CDR3 region has the DNA TGTGCCAGCAGCAAGGGAGGCTACACCTTC. This codes for CASSKGGYTF.

The chain couples TRBV24-1 to TRBJ1-2; D remains ambiguous. V gave up 2 bases and J gave up 5 bases, with 2 bases separating them. This CDR3 contains 11 residues. Germline CDR1 is KGHDR and CDR2 is SFDVKD. CDR3 loop: CATSDSYGYTF. DNA for the CDR3: TGTGCCACCAGTGATTCTTATGGCTACACCTTC.

The chain links TRBV30 to TRBJ1-6; D not resolved. CDR1 and CDR2 (germline): GTSNPN, SVGIG (reference sequence). Trimming removed 3 bases at V and 0 bases at J, with 21 bases between. The CDR3 has 19 amino acids. CDR3 protein: CAWRPSTLYLGSYNSPLHF. CDR3 sequence (DNA): TGTGCCTGGAGACCCTCAACCCTTTACCTAGGCTCCTATAATTCACCCCTCCACTTT.

This chain connects TRBV2 to TRBJ1-3, with D perhaps TRBD1 (5 bases). Germline CDR1 reads SNHLY; CDR2 reads FYNNEI. With 6 bases removed from V and 4 bases from J, the gap between germline ends came to 10 bases. The CDR3 extends over 13 amino acids. In DNA form, the CDR3 reads TGTGCCAGCAGCAGGGTGCTCGGAAACACCATATATTTT. Translating gives CASSRVLGNTIYF.